A selection of T cell receptor beta chains follows, all from one sample in a study of T cells in Graves' hyperthyroidism and ophthalmopathy. Using its own MiXCR run on the multiplex PCR reads, TCRdb lists one record per CDR3 protein. Among 250,000 to 300,000 distinct CDR3 sequences listed, roughly 15% were seen once. Specimen: blood. These receptors were obtained from a woman aged 45-59 years with Graves' hyperthyroidism that later progressed to Graves' ophthalmopathy. The CDR3 runs from the conserved cysteine through the conserved F or W. The D gene is left open where the match is weak. Size tells how often a clone was seen (once, few, many) or the class of an expanded clone, and some rows leave it out.

D gene,V gene,J gene,clone size,CDR3 DNA,CDR3 protein
NA,TRBV20-1,TRBJ2-5,many,TGCAGTGAATACTACAGGGTCTCCGGTGGGACCCAGTACTTC,CSEYYRVSGGTQYF
NA,TRBV3-1,TRBJ2-7,many,TGTGCCAGCAGCCAAGCCAGGGGGGCCTACGAGCAGTACTTC,CASSQARGAYEQYF
NA,TRBV28,TRBJ2-1,many,TGTGCCAGCAGTCAGGGGAGCTCCTACAATGAGCAGTTCTTC,CASSQGSSYNEQFF
NA,TRBV5-1,TRBJ2-7,NA,TGCGCCAGCAGCTTGGACGGGGCTAAGGACGAGCAGTACTTC,CASSLDGAKDEQYF
NA,TRBV30,TRBJ2-5,many,TGTGCCTGGAGTGTACAGAGTGGCAGGGGCCAGTACTTC,CAWSVQSGRGQYF
NA,TRBV20-1,TRBJ1-5,many,TGCAGTGCTAGAGCGGGGGGAAGCAATCAGCCCCAGCATTTT,CSARAGGSNQPQHF
TRBD2,TRBV6-1,TRBJ2-1,many,TGTGCCAGCAGTGAAGGGCTAGCGGGATATAATGAGCAGTTCTTC,CASSEGLAGYNEQFF
NA,TRBV28,TRBJ2-3,many,TGTGCCAGCAGTTTAGTTTGGCCGGGCCGAGCATGGACAGATACGCAGTATTTT,CASSLVWPGRAWTDTQYF
NA,TRBV4-2,TRBJ2-1,few,TGTGCCAGCAGCCAAGTCCAAAAGGAGCAGTTCTTC,CASSQVQKEQFF
NA,TRBV5-8,TRBJ1-5,NA,TGTGCCAGCAGCTTGGAGGGCCAATCCCAGCATTTT,CASSLEGQSQHF
NA,TRBV19,TRBJ1-4,NA,TGTGCCAGTAGTATTGGACGGTATGAAAAACTGTTTTTT,CASSIGRYEKLFF
NA,TRBV5-6,TRBJ2-5,few,TGTGCCAGCAGCGGGGACCGCCATCAAGAGACCCAGTACTTC,CASSGDRHQETQYF
NA,TRBV6-1,TRBJ2-2,NA,TGTGCCAGCATACTTACAGGGAACACCGGGGAGCTGTTTTTT,CASILTGNTGELFF
TRBD2,TRBV11-2,TRBJ2-1,many,TGTGCCAGCAGCTTAGATAGCCAGCGGGGTAACTTAGTCTACAATGAGCAGTTCTTC,CASSLDSQRGNLVYNEQFF
NA,TRBV4-1,TRBJ2-6,once,TGCGCCAGCAGCCAAGACAGGGGAGTCAACGTCCTGACTTTC,CASSQDRGVNVLTF
NA,TRBV7-9,TRBJ2-3,many,TGTGCCAGCAGCCATAAAGATACGCAGTATTTT,CASSHKDTQYF
NA,TRBV19,TRBJ1-1,NA,TGTGCCAGTAGTTTCTCGGAGGCAGGGAAAACTTTCTTT,CASSFSEAGKTFF
NA,TRBV3-1,TRBJ1-2,many,TGTGCCAGCAGCCCTTGGGGTGACCGGGGCAGGTATGGCTACACCTTC,CASSPWGDRGRYGYTF
TRBD1,TRBV5-1,TRBJ1-1,many,TGCGCCAGCTCCGGGACAGGGGGCCTGGACACTGAAGTTTTCTTT,CASSGTGGLDTEVFF
TRBD1,TRBV20-1,TRBJ1-1,many,TGCAGTGCTAGTGACCGACAGGGGGGAACTGAAGCTTTCTTT,CSASDRQGGTEAFF
TRBD1,TRBV20-1,TRBJ2-3,few,TGCAGTGCGTCGGGACAGGGGGCACCAGATACGCAGTATTTT,CSASGQGAPDTQYF
TRBD1,TRBV20-1,TRBJ2-7,many,TGCAGTGCTAGAGTGAGGGGACAGGACTCCTACGAGCAGTACTTC,CSARVRGQDSYEQYF
TRBD2,TRBV5-1,TRBJ2-2,many,TGCGCCAGCAGCCCGAGGACTAGCGGGGCCACCGGGGAGCTGTTTTTT,CASSPRTSGATGELFF
TRBD2,TRBV11-2,TRBJ2-7,many,TGTGCCAGCAGCTTAGTATTCGCGGGGGGCTCCGAGCAGTACTTC,CASSLVFAGGSEQYF
TRBD2,TRBV2,TRBJ2-1,NA,TGTGCCAGCAGTGGGCTAGCGGGAGACTACAATGAGCAGTTCTTC,CASSGLAGDYNEQFF
TRBD2,TRBV20-1,TRBJ2-7,few,TGCAGTGCTAGTGGGGGACTAGCGCCTTCCTACGAGCAGTACTTC,CSASGGLAPSYEQYF
TRBD1,TRBV5-1,TRBJ1-4,many,TGCGCCAGCAGCCTGGGACAGGGGTCGGCTAATGAAAAACTGTTTTTT,CASSLGQGSANEKLFF
TRBD1,TRBV5-1,TRBJ1-4,many,TGCGCCAGCAGCCCCCTACAGGGGACTGCAACTAATGAAAAACTGTTTTTT,CASSPLQGTATNEKLFF
TRBD2,TRBV20-1,TRBJ2-5,once,TGCAGTGCAGACGGGACTAGCGGGCTCCAAGAGACCCAGTACTTC,CSADGTSGLQETQYF
TRBD1,TRBV4-2,TRBJ1-5,NA,TGTGCCAGCAGCCAAGACGCCTCGGGACAGAATCAGCCCCAGCATTTT,CASSQDASGQNQPQHF
TRBD1,TRBV5-5,TRBJ1-3,NA,TGTGCCAGCAGCTTGCATTCGGTGGGCAGGGGGCCGGACACCATATATTTT,CASSLHSVGRGPDTIYF
NA,TRBV7-8,TRBJ2-7,many,TGTGCCAGCAGCTTAGGGGTGGCGGTTGTCTACGAGCAGTACTTC,CASSLGVAVVYEQYF
TRBD1,TRBV5-1,TRBJ1-1,many,TGCGCCAGCAGCTCCGGACAGGGAACGAACACTGAAGCTTTCTTT,CASSSGQGTNTEAFF
NA,TRBV24-1,TRBJ2-1,many,TGTGCCACCAGTTTCCAGGGTTACAATGAGCAGTTCTTC,CATSFQGYNEQFF
NA,TRBV20-1,TRBJ2-7,many,TGCAGTGCTTCCCGGGACTCTCCCTACGAGCAGTACTTC,CSASRDSPYEQYF
NA,TRBV6-1,TRBJ2-5,many,TGTGCCAGCACAAGGTTGGGCAGAGTTGGTGAGACCCAGTACTTC,CASTRLGRVGETQYF
TRBD2,TRBV30,TRBJ2-1,many,TGTGCCTGGAGCTCCCTAGCGGGAGGAAGGAATGAGCAGTTCTTC,CAWSSLAGGRNEQFF
NA,TRBV5-1,TRBJ2-7,many,TGCGCCAGCAGCGTGGACCCCGGGACTTGGGCTCACGAGCAGTACTTC,CASSVDPGTWAHEQYF
NA,TRBV12-3/TRBV12-4,TRBJ2-1,many,TGTGCCGTAAACCAGGGCACCTACAATGAGCAGTTCTTC,CAVNQGTYNEQFF
TRBD1,TRBV4-1,TRBJ1-4,NA,TGCGCCAGCAGCCAAGGGGGGGGCAGGGGGGCAAAAAATGAAAAACTGTTTTTT,CASSQGGGRGAKNEKLFF
NA,TRBV6-5,TRBJ1-6,NA,TGTGCCAGCAGTTACTCGAACCCGGGGCTTTCACCCCTCCACTTT,CASSYSNPGLSPLHF
NA,TRBV6-1,TRBJ2-3,many,TGTGCCAGCAGCCCGGACGGGATCCTCACAGATACGCAGTATTTT,CASSPDGILTDTQYF
NA,TRBV28,TRBJ2-1,many,TGTGCCAGCAGTTTACTATTTATTATGGGGGCTGAGCAGTTCTTC,CASSLLFIMGAEQFF
NA,TRBV14,TRBJ2-3,many,TGTGCCAGCAGCCAGATTGTCGGCGGGAGCACAGATACGCAGTATTTT,CASSQIVGGSTDTQYF
NA,TRBV28,TRBJ2-3,few,TGTGCCAGCAGTTGGACTACCACGCAGTATTTT,CASSWTTTQYF
TRBD2,TRBV5-1,TRBJ2-1,NA,TGCGCCAGCAGCTTACTAGCGGGAGGAAAAGATGAGCAGTTCTTC,CASSLLAGGKDEQFF
TRBD2,TRBV20-1,TRBJ2-5,many,TGCAGTGCCCAAGGGGCGGGAGAGGCAGAGACCCAGTACTTC,CSAQGAGEAETQYF
NA,TRBV20-1,TRBJ1-1,NA,TGCAGTGCGACCCGAAGGGCGAGGGCTGAAGCTTTCTTT,CSATRRARAEAFF
TRBD2,TRBV5-1,TRBJ2-7,many,TGCGCCAGCAGCCCAACGATTCCGGGACTACCATTCTGGAAGGGCTACGAGCAGTACTTC,CASSPTIPGLPFWKGYEQYF
NA,TRBV9,TRBJ2-2,NA,TGTGCCAGCAGCGAGGCCCCAATCGATGCAGTCGGCGGGGAGCTGTTTTTT,CASSEAPIDAVGGELFF
TRBD1,TRBV5-8,TRBJ2-7,few,TGTGCCACTCGACAGGGGCTCGAGCAGTACTTC,CATRQGLEQYF
TRBD1,TRBV12-3/TRBV12-4,TRBJ1-2,many,TGTGCCAGCAGTCCAACAGGGGGTCCGGGCTATGGCTACACCTTC,CASSPTGGPGYGYTF
TRBD2,TRBV6-1,TRBJ2-7,few,TGTGCCAGCAGCGGACTAGTGTCGCACGAGCAGTACTTC,CASSGLVSHEQYF
NA,TRBV28,TRBJ1-3,few,TGTGCCAGCACCCCGGGGGGGTACTCTGGAAACACCATATATTTT,CASTPGGYSGNTIYF
NA,TRBV20-1,TRBJ1-2,many,TGCAGTGCTAGTGAAATCCAAGGAGATGGCTACACCTTC,CSASEIQGDGYTF
TRBD2,TRBV9,TRBJ2-7,few,TGTGCCAGCAGCCCAGAAGCGGGAGAGTTATACGAGCAGTACTTC,CASSPEAGELYEQYF
NA,TRBV11-2,TRBJ2-7,many,TGTGCCAGCAGCTTATCTCAGGGGCCCTCCTACGAGCAGTACTTC,CASSLSQGPSYEQYF
NA,TRBV19,TRBJ1-1,NA,TGTGCCAGTAGTATACGAGGATTCGGCACTGAAGCTTTCTTT,CASSIRGFGTEAFF
TRBD2,TRBV12-3/TRBV12-4,TRBJ2-5,many,TGTGCCAGCAAGGAGGCTAGCGGGATGCAAGAGACCCAGTACTTC,CASKEASGMQETQYF
TRBD2,TRBV20-1,TRBJ2-1,many,TGCAGTGCTGCTTACTTTGGGAGGGGTGATGAGCAGTTCTTC,CSAAYFGRGDEQFF